These T cell receptor beta chains were read from a single sample in a study of T cell responses to AZD1222 COVID-19 vaccine. The assay was immunoSEQ multiplex PCR, and TCRdb's table has in-frame clones only and misses some. The sample has some 120,000 clones; approximately 85% are singletons. Sequenced material: peripheral blood, taken on day 0 of AZD1222 vaccination. Receptors were obtained from an adult in good health. The CDR3 runs from the conserved cysteine through the conserved F or W. The D gene is left open where the match is weak. The size of a clone is reported for some rows only, either as once, few or many, or as a class for expanded clones.

clone size | J gene | V gene | D gene | CDR3 protein | CDR3 DNA
NA | TRBJ1-1 | TRBV28 | TRBD1 | CASSSRTGGYDTEAFF | TGTGCCAGCAGTTCCCGGACAGGAGGTTACGACACTGAAGCTTTCTTT
NA | TRBJ2-6 | TRBV14 | TRBD1 | CASSLQDRPSGANVLTF | TGTGCCAGCAGCCTACAGGACAGGCCCTCTGGGGCCAACGTCCTGACTTTC
NA | TRBJ2-2 | TRBV11-1 | TRBD2 | CASSLGGRTGELFF | TGTGCCAGCAGCTTAGGCGGGAGGACCGGGGAGCTGTTTTTT
NA | TRBJ1-5 | TRBV7-9 | NA | CASSLMESRQPQHF | TGTGCCAGCAGCTTGATGGAAAGTAGGCAGCCCCAGCATTTT
NA | TRBJ1-1 | TRBV18 | NA | CASSVGGGAEAFF | TGTGCCAGCTCAGTGGGGGGGGGAGCTGAAGCTTTCTTT
NA | TRBJ1-5 | TRBV7-9 | NA | CASSKGEGGLNQPQHF | TGTGCCAGCAGCAAGGGAGAGGGCGGTCTTAATCAGCCCCAGCATTTT
NA | TRBJ1-3 | TRBV4-1 | NA | CASSQIRGPGNTIYF | TGCGCCAGCAGCCAGATTCGGGGGCCCGGAAACACCATATATTTT
NA | TRBJ1-1 | TRBV12-5 | NA | CAAADRSTPEAFF | TGTGCTGCGGCCGACAGGAGCACTCCTGAAGCTTTCTTT
NA | TRBJ1-1 | TRBV28 | NA | CAIGQRNTEAFF | TGTGCCATCGGACAGAGGAACACTGAAGCTTTCTTT
NA | TRBJ2-7 | TRBV19 | NA | CASSDQGGSGYEQYF | TGTGCCAGTAGTGACCAGGGGGGTTCAGGTTACGAGCAGTACTTC
NA | TRBJ1-4 | TRBV5-1 | TRBD1 | CASSGGTGEKLFF | TGCGCCAGCAGCGGGGGGACAGGTGAAAAACTGTTTTTT
few | TRBJ1-5 | TRBV7-9 | NA | CASSLEGLQPQHF | TGTGCCAGCAGCTTAGAAGGGCTGCAGCCCCAGCATTTT
once | TRBJ2-7 | TRBV24-1 | NA | CATSDLPGLREIYEQYF | TGTGCCACCAGTGATTTACCAGGGCTCCGGGAGATCTACGAGCAGTACTTC
NA | TRBJ1-1 | TRBV7-2 | TRBD1 | CASSLQSHRGEAFF | TGTGCCAGCAGCTTACAATCTCACAGGGGTGAAGCTTTCTTT
NA | TRBJ2-1 | TRBV19 | NA | CASSAGPESYNEQFF | TGTGCCAGTAGTGCGGGACCAGAGAGCTACAATGAGCAGTTCTTC
NA | TRBJ1-1 | TRBV20-1 | NA | CSASVRGDEAFF | TGCAGTGCTAGTGTTCGAGGAGATGAAGCTTTCTTT
medium-sized | TRBJ2-7 | TRBV7-7 | NA | CASSSDIAAGTHEQYF | TGTGCTAGCAGCAGCGATATAGCGGCAGGCACCCACGAGCAGTACTTC
NA | TRBJ1-5 | TRBV2 | TRBD1 | CASGDRVNNQPQHF | TGTGCCAGCGGCGACAGGGTGAACAATCAGCCCCAGCATTTT
NA | TRBJ2-7 | TRBV5-5 | NA | CASSLSGPRGEQYF | TGTGCCAGCAGCTTGTCAGGGCCGCGGGGCGAGCAGTACTTC
NA | TRBJ2-7 | TRBV6-5 | TRBD2 | CASSYSGTSPDEQYF | TGTGCCAGCAGTTACTCCGGGACTAGCCCTGACGAGCAGTACTTC
once | TRBJ1-4 | TRBV19 | NA | CASSILQQNNEKLFF | TGTGCCAGTAGTATACTTCAACAGAACAATGAAAAACTGTTTTTT
NA | TRBJ1-6 | TRBV19 | NA | CASHPPGSSYNSPLHF | TGTGCCAGCCACCCCCCGGGGAGCTCCTATAATTCACCCCTCCACTTT
NA | TRBJ2-1 | TRBV9 | TRBD1 | CASSVGDRVVNEQFF | TGTGCCAGCAGCGTAGGGGACAGGGTAGTAAATGAGCAGTTCTTC
NA | TRBJ2-7 | TRBV6-5 | NA | CASSYLGSEQYF | TGTGCCAGCAGTTACTTGGGTAGCGAGCAGTACTTC
NA | TRBJ2-2 | TRBV5-5 | TRBD2 | CASSLASSGGNTGELFF | TGTGCCAGCAGCTTGGCCTCTAGCGGGGGTAACACCGGGGAGCTGTTTTTT
NA | TRBJ1-2 | TRBV9 | TRBD1 | CASSLGGQGDNYGYTF | TGTGCCAGCAGCCTAGGGGGACAGGGGGATAACTATGGCTACACCTTC
NA | TRBJ2-3 | TRBV11-3 | TRBD1 | CASSPGQGEADTQYF | TGTGCCAGCAGCCCGGGACAGGGGGAGGCAGATACGCAGTATTTT
NA | TRBJ2-7 | TRBV5-1 | TRBD2 | CASSFQAGDIPYEQYF | TGCGCCAGCAGCTTTCAAGCGGGAGATATACCGTACGAGCAGTACTTC
NA | TRBJ1-5 | TRBV10-3 | NA | CAISESGGISNQPQHF | TGTGCCATCAGTGAGTCAGGCGGGATAAGCAATCAGCCCCAGCATTTT
NA | TRBJ1-6 | TRBV19 | TRBD1 | CASSDQGQGYSPLHF | TGTGCCAGTAGTGACCAGGGACAGGGATATTCACCCCTCCACTTT
NA | TRBJ2-4 | TRBV6-5 | NA | CATAGSRAKNIQYF | TGTGCCACTGCGGGGAGCAGAGCCAAAAACATTCAGTACTTC
NA | TRBJ2-7 | TRBV11-3 | TRBD2 | CASSLDPQSTARGEQYF | TGTGCCAGCAGCTTAGATCCCCAGTCGACAGCGCGGGGGGAGCAGTACTTC
NA | TRBJ1-2 | TRBV5-4 | NA | CASSLPSQGGYGYTF | TGTGCCAGCAGCTTACCCTCACAGGGAGGATATGGCTACACCTTC
NA | TRBJ1-1 | TRBV13 | NA | CASSLAGFMDRNTEAFF | TGTGCCAGCAGCTTAGCAGGTTTTATGGACAGAAACACTGAAGCTTTCTTT
NA | TRBJ2-7 | TRBV27 | TRBD2 | CASRSGLASYEQYF | TGTGCCAGCCGCTCGGGACTAGCTTCCTACGAGCAGTACTTC
NA | TRBJ2-5 | TRBV7-2 | NA | CASSSAGTQYF | TGTGCCAGCAGCTCAGCCGGGACCCAGTACTTC
NA | TRBJ1-2 | TRBV7-9 | NA | CASDTPGSNYGYTF | TGTGCCAGCGACACACCGGGATCTAACTATGGCTACACCTTC
NA | TRBJ2-1 | TRBV5-4 | TRBD2 | CASSLPQGSGPLDEQFF | TGTGCCAGCAGCTTGCCGCAAGGTAGCGGGCCCCTAGATGAGCAGTTCTTC
NA | TRBJ1-5 | TRBV2 | TRBD1 | CASSSGAYGQGNNQPQHF | TGTGCCAGCAGCTCGGGCGCTTATGGACAGGGGAACAATCAGCCCCAGCATTTT
NA | TRBJ1-1 | TRBV25-1 | NA | CASSDRVNTEAFF | TGTGCCAGCAGTGACAGGGTGAACACTGAAGCTTTCTTT
NA | TRBJ2-7 | TRBV10-1 | NA | CATTGLLEDYEQYF | TGCGCCACCACGGGACTCCTAGAAGACTACGAGCAGTACTTC